Given below is one T cell receptor (beta chain) in context. An expansion of CD8+CD57+ cells by flow cytometry had been shown in patients chosen for sequencing. The TCR beta profiling, which covered VDJ combination and CDR3 sequence, was carried out using genomic DNA as the template. TCRdb reanalysed the reads using MiXCR and keeps one entry per CDR3 protein. Among under 250,000 distinct CDR3 sequences listed, roughly two thirds were seen once. This record comes from a study of CD8+CD57+ T cells in acquired aplastic anemia. The germline gives CDR1 DFQATT, CDR2 SNEGSKA (reference sequence). V lost 3 bases to trimming and J lost 0 bases, with 11 bases between them. The CDR3 spans 15 residues.

This clonotype was sampled from a human donor with aplastic anemia. The sequenced material came from sorted CD4+, CD8+, or CD8+CD57+ T cells (not recorded which) from PBMCs. The chain has TRBV20-1 and TRBJ2-2, with unresolved D. CDR3 sequence (DNA): TGCAGTGCTAGTCCTCCGGACGCGAACACCGGGGAGCTGTTTTTT. This translates into CSASPPDANTGELFF.